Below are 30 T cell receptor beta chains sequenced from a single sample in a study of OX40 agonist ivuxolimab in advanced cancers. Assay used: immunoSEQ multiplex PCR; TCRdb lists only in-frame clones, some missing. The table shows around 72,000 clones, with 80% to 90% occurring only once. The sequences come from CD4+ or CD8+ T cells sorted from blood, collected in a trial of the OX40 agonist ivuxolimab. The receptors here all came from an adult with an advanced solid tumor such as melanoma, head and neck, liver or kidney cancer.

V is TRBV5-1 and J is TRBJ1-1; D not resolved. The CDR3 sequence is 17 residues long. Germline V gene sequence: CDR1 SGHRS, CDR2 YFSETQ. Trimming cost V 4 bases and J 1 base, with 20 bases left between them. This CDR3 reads CASSLNIMGVKNTEAFF. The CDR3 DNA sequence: TGCGCCAGCAGCCTTAATATCATGGGCGTTAAGAACACTGAAGCTTTCTTT.

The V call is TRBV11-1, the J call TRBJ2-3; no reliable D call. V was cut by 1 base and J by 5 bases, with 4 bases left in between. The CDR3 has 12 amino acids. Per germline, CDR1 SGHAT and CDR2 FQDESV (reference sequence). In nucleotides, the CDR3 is TGTGCCAGCAGCTTAGGGCGAGATACGCAGTATTTT. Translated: CASSLGRDTQYF.

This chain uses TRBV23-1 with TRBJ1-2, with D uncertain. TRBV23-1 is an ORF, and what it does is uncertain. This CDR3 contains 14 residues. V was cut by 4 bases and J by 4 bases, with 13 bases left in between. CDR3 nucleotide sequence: TGCGCCAGCAGTCCCCCGGGCGCCGGCTATGGCTACACCTTC. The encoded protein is CASSPPGAGYGYTF.

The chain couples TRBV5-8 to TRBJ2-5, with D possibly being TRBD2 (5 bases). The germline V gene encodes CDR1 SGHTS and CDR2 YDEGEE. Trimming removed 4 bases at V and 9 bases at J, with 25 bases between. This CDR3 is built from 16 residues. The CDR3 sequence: CASSLRVRGSLKSQYF. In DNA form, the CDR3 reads TGTGCCAGCAGCCTTAGGGTCCGGGGAAGCTTAAAGTCCCAGTACTTC. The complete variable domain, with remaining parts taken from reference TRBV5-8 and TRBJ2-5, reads EAGVTQSPTHLIKTRGQQATLRCSPISGHTSVYWYQQALGLGLQFLLWYDEGEERNRGNFPPRFSGRQFPNYSSELNVNALELEDSALYLCASSLRVRGSLKSQYFGPGTRLLVL.

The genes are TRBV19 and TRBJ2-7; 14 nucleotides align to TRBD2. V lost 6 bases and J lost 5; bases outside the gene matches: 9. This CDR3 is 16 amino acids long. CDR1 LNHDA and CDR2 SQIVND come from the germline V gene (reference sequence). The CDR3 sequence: CASSPGLAGGTDEQYF. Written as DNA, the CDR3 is TGTGCCAGTAGCCCCGGACTAGCGGGAGGAACGGACGAGCAGTACTTC.

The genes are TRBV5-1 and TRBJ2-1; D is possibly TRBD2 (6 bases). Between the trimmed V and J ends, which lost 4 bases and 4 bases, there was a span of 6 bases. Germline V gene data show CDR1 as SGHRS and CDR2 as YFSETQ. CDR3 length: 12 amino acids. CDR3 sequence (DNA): TGCGCCAGCAGCCGGGAGTACAATGAGCAGTTCTTC. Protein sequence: CASSREYNEQFF.

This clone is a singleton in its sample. The CDR3, as DNA: TGTGCCATCAGTGACTTCGGTGTCAGGGGGAACACCGGGGAGCTGTTTTTT. Translation gives CAISDFGVRGNTGELFF. The J gene is TRBJ2-2, the V gene TRBV10-3; D possibly corresponds to TRBD1 (6 bases). V was clipped by 3 bases and J by 1 base, with 15 bases between them. In germline, CDR1 is ENHRY, CDR2 SYGVKD. The CDR3 loop spans 17 amino acids.

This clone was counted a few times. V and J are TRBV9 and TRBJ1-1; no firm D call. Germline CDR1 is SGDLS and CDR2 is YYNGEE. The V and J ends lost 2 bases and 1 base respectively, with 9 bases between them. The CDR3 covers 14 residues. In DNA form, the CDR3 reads TGTGCCAGCAGCGTGAGTGGTGCGAACACTGAAGCTTTCTTT. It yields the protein CASSVSGANTEAFF.

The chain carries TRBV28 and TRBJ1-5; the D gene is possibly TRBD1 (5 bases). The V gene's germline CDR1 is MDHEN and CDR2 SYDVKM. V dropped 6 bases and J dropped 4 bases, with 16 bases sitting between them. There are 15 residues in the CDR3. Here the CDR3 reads CASSPGGVRNQPQHF. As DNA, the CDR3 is TGTGCCAGCAGCCCGGGGGGTGTCCGTAATCAGCCCCAGCATTTT.

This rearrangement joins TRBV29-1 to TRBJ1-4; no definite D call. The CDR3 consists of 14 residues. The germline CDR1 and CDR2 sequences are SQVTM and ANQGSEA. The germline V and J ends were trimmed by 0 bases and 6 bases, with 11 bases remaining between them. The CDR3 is CSVEDRREHEKLFF. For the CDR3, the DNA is TGCAGCGTTGAAGACAGGAGGGAACATGAAAAACTGTTTTTT.

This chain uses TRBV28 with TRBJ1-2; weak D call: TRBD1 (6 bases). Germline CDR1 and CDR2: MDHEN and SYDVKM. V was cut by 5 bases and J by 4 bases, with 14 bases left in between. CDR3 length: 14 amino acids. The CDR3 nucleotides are TGTGCCAGCAGTCTACCCAGGGGAGTCTATGGCTACACCTTC. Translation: CASSLPRGVYGYTF.

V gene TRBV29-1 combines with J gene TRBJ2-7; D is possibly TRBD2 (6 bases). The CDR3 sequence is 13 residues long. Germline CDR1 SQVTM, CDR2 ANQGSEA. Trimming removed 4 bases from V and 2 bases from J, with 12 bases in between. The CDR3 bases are TGCAGCGTTGGAGGAGGGGAGGCCTACGAGCAGTACTTC. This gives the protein CSVGGGEAYEQYF.

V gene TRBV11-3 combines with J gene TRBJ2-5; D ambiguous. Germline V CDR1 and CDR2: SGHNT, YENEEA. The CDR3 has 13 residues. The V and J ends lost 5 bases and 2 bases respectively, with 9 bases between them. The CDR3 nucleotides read TGTGCCAGCAGCCTGGGCGTACAAGAGACCCAGTACTTC. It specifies CASSLGVQETQYF.

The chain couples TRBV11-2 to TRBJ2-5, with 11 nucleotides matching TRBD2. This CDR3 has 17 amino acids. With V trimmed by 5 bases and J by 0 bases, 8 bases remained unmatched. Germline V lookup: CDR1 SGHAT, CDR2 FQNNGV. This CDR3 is CASSRGTSGVYQETQYF. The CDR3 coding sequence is TGTGCCAGCAGCCGTGGGACTAGCGGTGTATACCAAGAGACCCAGTACTTC.

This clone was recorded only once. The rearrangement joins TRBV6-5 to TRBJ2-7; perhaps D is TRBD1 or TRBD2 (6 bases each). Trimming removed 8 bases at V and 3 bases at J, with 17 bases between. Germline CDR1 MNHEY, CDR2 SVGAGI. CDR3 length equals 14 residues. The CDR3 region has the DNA TGTGCCAGCTCTCGGGGCGGGGACATCTACGAGCAGTACTTC. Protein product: CASSRGGDIYEQYF.

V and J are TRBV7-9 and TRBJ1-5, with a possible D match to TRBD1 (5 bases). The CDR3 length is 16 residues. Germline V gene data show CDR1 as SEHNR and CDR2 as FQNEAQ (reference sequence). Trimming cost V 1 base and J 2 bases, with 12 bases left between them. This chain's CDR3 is CASSLGQGGGNQPQHF. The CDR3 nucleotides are TGTGCCAGCAGCTTAGGGCAGGGCGGCGGCAATCAGCCCCAGCATTTT.

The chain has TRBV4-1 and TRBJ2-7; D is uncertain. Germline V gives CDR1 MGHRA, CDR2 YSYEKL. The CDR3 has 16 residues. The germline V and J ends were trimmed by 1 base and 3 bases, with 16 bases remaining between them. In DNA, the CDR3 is TGCGCCAGCAGCCAAGGAGGTAACCCCTCGTACTACGAGCAGTACTTC. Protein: CASSQGGNPSYYEQYF.

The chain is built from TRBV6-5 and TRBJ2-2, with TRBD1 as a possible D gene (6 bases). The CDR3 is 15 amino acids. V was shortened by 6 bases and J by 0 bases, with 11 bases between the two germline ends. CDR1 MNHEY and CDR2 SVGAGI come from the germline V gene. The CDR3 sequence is CASSKQGPNTGELFF. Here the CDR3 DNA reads TGTGCCAGCAGCAAACAGGGCCCGAACACCGGGGAGCTGTTTTTT.

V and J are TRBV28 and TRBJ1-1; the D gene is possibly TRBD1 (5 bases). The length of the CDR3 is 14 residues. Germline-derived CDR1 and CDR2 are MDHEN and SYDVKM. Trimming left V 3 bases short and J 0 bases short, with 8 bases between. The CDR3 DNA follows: TGTGCCAGCAGTTTTTTAGGGGTGAACACTGAAGCTTTCTTT. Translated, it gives CASSFLGVNTEAFF.

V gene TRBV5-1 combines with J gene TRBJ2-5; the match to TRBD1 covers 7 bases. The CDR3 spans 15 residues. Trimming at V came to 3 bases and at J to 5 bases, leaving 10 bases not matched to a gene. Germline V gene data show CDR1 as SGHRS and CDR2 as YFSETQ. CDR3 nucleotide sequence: TGCGCCAGCAGCTACAGCGCGACAGGGCCGGAGACCCAGTACTTC. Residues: CASSYSATGPETQYF.

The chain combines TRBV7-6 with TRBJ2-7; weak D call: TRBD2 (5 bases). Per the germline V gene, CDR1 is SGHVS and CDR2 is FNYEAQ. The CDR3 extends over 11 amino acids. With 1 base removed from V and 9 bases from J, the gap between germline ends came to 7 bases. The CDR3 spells CASSLGEPQYF. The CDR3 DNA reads TGTGCCAGCAGCTTAGGGGAGCCGCAGTACTTC.

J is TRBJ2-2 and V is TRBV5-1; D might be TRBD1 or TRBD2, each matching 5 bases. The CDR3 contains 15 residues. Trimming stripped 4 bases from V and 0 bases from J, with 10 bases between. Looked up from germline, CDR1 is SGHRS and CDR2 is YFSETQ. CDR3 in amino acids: CASSRGLANTGELFF. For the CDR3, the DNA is TGCGCCAGCAGCCGGGGCTTGGCGAACACCGGGGAGCTGTTTTTT.

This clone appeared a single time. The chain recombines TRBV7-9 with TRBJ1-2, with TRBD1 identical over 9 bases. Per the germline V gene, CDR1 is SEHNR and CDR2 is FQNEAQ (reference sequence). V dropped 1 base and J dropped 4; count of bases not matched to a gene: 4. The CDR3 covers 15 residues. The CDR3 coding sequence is TGTGCCAGCAGCTTAGGGGACAGGGCCCGCTATGGCTACACCTTC. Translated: CASSLGDRARYGYTF.

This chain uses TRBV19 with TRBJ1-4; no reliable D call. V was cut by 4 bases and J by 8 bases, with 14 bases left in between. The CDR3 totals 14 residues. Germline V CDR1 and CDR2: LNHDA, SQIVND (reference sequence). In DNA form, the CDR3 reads TGTGCCAGTAGTAAAGCGGGAGGCCCGGAAAAACTGTTTTTT. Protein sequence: CASSKAGGPEKLFF.

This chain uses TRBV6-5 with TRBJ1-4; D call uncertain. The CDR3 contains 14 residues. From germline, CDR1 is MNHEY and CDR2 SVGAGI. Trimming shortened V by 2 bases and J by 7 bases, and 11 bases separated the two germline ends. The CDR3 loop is CASSYDLNREKLFF. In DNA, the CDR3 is TGTGCCAGCAGTTACGACCTAAACCGTGAAAAACTGTTTTTT.

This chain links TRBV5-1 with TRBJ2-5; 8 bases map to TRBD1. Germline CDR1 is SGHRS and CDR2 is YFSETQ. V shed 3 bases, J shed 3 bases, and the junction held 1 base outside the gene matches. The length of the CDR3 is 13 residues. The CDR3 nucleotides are TGCGCCAGCAGCTCGACAGGGGAAGAGACCCAGTACTTC. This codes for CASSSTGEETQYF. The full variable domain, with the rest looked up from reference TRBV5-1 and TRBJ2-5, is KAGVTQTPRYLIKTRGQQVTLSCSPISGHRSVSWYQQTPGQGLQFLFEYFSETQRNKGNFPGRFSGRQFSNSRSEMNVSTLELGDSALYLCASSSTGEETQYFGPGTRLLVL.

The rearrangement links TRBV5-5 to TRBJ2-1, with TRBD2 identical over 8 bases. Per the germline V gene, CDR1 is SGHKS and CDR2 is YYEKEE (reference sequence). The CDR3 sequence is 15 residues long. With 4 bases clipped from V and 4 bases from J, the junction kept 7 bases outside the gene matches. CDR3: CASSHLAGSYNEQFF. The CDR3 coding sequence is TGTGCCAGCAGCCACTTAGCGGGGTCATACAATGAGCAGTTCTTC.

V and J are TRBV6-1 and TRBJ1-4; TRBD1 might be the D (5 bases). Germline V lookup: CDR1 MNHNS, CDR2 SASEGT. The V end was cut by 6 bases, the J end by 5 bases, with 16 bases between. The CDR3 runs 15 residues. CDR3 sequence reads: CASRGWGKGNEKLFF. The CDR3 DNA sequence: TGTGCCAGCAGAGGGTGGGGGAAGGGAAATGAAAAACTGTTTTTT.

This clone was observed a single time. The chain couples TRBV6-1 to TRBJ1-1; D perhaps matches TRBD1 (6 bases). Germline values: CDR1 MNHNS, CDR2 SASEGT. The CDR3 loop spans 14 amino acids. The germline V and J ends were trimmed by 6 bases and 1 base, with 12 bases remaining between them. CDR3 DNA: TGTGCCAGCAGGTTCTTACAGGGGAACACTGAAGCTTTCTTT. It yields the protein CASRFLQGNTEAFF.

The CDR3 spells CASSLGTPYNEQFF. The CDR3 nucleotides are TGTGCCAGCAGCTTAGGGACGCCCTACAATGAGCAGTTCTTC. This chain links TRBV5-6 with TRBJ2-1; D tentatively fits TRBD1 or TRBD2 (5 bases each). V lost 2 bases to trimming and J lost 2 bases, with 8 bases between them. This CDR3 comprises 14 residues. Germline CDR1 reads SGHDT; CDR2 reads YYEEEE. The full variable domain, completed using reference TRBV5-6 and TRBJ2-1, is DAGVTQSPTHLIKTRGQQVTLRCSPKSGHDTVSWYQQALGQGPQFIFQYYEEEERQRGNFPDRFSGHQFPNYSSELNVNALLLGDSALYLCASSLGTPYNEQFFGPGTRLTVL.